These 18 T cell receptor beta chains were all obtained from the same sample, sequenced in a study of cytomegalovirus exposure and HLA in healthy donors. The data were produced by immunoSEQ multiplex PCR, yet TCRdb's version contains in-frame clones alone and is incomplete. The sample comprises under 150,000 clones, 85% to 90% of which are singletons, and around 8% rests with the top ten. Sequencing was done on a sample of PBMCs. Source of these receptors: a woman aged 18-29 years in good health and CMV-seropositive.

The J gene is TRBJ2-7, the V gene TRBV27, with 10 bases fitting TRBD1. The CDR3 consists of 13 residues. Germline values: CDR1 MNHEY, CDR2 SMNVEV (reference sequence). V shed 8 bases and J 4 bases; nucleotides not matched to a gene: 5. CDR3 amino acids: CASGRDRGYEQYF. Here the CDR3 DNA reads TGTGCCAGCGGCCGGGACAGGGGATACGAGCAGTACTTC.

The rearrangement joins TRBV19 to TRBJ2-7; D may be TRBD2 (7 bases). The V end was cut by 3 bases, the J end by 2 bases, with 11 bases between. Germline assignment: CDR1 LNHDA and CDR2 SQIVND (reference sequence). This CDR3 spans 14 amino acids. CDR3: CASSIRGAPYEQYF. CDR3 bases: TGTGCCAGTAGTATCCGGGGGGCCCCCTACGAGCAGTACTTC.

This chain connects TRBV9 to TRBJ2-4, with D possibly being TRBD2 (5 bases). The germline CDR1 and CDR2 sequences are SGDLS and YYNGEE. V was trimmed by 3 bases and J by 9 bases, leaving 10 bases between them. The CDR3 covers 12 residues. The DNA for the CDR3 is TGTGCCAGCAGCGGTAGCGAGGCCATTCAGTACTTC. The encoded protein is CASSGSEAIQYF.

This clone has at least ten counts. The chain couples TRBV7-9 to TRBJ2-1; TRBD1 matches 8 bases. Germline trimming cut 5 bases from V and 5 bases from J; bases unmatched to any gene: 11. Per germline, CDR1 SEHNR and CDR2 FQNEAQ (reference sequence). This CDR3 is built from 16 residues. The CDR3 loop is CASSPRDRKSDNEQFF. The DNA for the CDR3 is TGTGCCAGCAGCCCTAGGGACAGGAAGTCTGACAATGAGCAGTTCTTC.

CDR3: CASSSGHGPPYEQYF. As DNA, the CDR3 is TGCGCCAGCAGCTCAGGACACGGCCCCCCCTACGAGCAGTACTTC. The rearrangement joins TRBV5-1 to TRBJ2-7; perhaps TRBD1 as D (5 bases). The V and J ends lost 3 bases and 2 bases respectively, with 15 bases between them. The germline V gene has CDR1 SGHRS and CDR2 YFSETQ. The CDR3 length is 15 residues.

This clone has a single count. The chain couples TRBV5-8 to TRBJ1-5, with D possibly TRBD1 on 5 matching bases. The V and J ends lost 1 base and 1 base respectively, with 9 bases between them. This CDR3 has 15 residues. Germline CDR1 reads SGHTS; CDR2 reads YDEGEE. Written as DNA, the CDR3 is TGTGCCAGCAGCTTGACAGGACCCAGCAATCAGCCCCAGCATTTT. Translated: CASSLTGPSNQPQHF.

V gene TRBV28 combines with J gene TRBJ2-3; 11 nucleotides align to TRBD2. Looked up from germline, CDR1 is MDHEN and CDR2 is SYDVKM. The CDR3 length is 15 residues. V was clipped by 6 bases and J by 1 base; unmatched bases: 3. This CDR3 reads CASRDSGGGTDTQYF. The CDR3 DNA reads TGTGCCAGCAGAGATAGCGGGGGGGGCACAGATACGCAGTATTTT.

This clone has only a few counts. This rearrangement joins TRBV7-2 to TRBJ1-2, with 7 bases identical to TRBD1. Germline lookup yields CDR1 SGHTA and CDR2 FQGNSA. V trimming: 5 bases; J trimming: 7 bases; junction bases outside the gene matches: 13. CDR3 length: 15 residues. DNA of the CDR3: TGTGCCAGCAGCCGCACTACAGGGGATAAAGGTGGCTACACCTTC. Translated, it gives CASSRTTGDKGGYTF. The whole variable domain, filled in from reference TRBV7-2 and TRBJ1-2, reads GAGVSQSPSNKVTEKGKDVELRCDPISGHTALYWYRQSLGQGLEFLIYFQGNSAPDKSGLPSDRFSAERTGGSVSTLTIQRTQQEDSAVYLCASSRTTGDKGGYTFGSGTRLTVV.

The V gene is TRBV6-4, the J gene TRBJ1-1, with 7 bases lining up with TRBD1. The junction had 7 bases not matched to a gene; V was cut back by 3 bases and J by 6 bases. This CDR3 has 14 amino acids. Germline CDR1 reads MRHNA; CDR2 reads SNTAGT. The CDR3 DNA reads TGTGCCAGCAGTGATCAGCCAGGGGGTGCTGAAGCTTTCTTT. This encodes CASSDQPGGAEAFF.

The V gene is TRBV6-1, the J gene TRBJ1-1, with D perhaps matching TRBD1 (6 bases). CDR3 length equals 14 residues. Germline CDR1 is MNHNS and CDR2 is SASEGT. The germline V and J ends were trimmed by 8 bases and 5 bases, with 18 bases remaining between them. The CDR3 loop reads CASPRSGVGTEAFF. The CDR3, as DNA: TGTGCCAGCCCAAGGTCAGGGGTTGGGACTGAAGCTTTCTTT.

J is TRBJ1-2 and V is TRBV25-1; TRBD1 might be the D (5 bases). The germline gives CDR1 MGHDK, CDR2 SYGVNS. Trimming left V 2 bases short and J 8 bases short, with 9 bases between. The CDR3 is made up of 12 amino acids. The CDR3, as DNA: TGTGCCAGCAGTGAAAAGGGGCCCGGCTACACCTTC. Its translation is CASSEKGPGYTF.

V usage is TRBV25-1 and J usage is TRBJ2-3, with TRBD2 matching 7 bases. Per the germline V gene, CDR1 is MGHDK and CDR2 is SYGVNS. Trimming removed 3 bases from V and 2 bases from J; junction bases left unmatched: 8. The CDR3 spans 16 residues. The chain's CDR3 is CASSDPLADYTDTQYF. The CDR3 region has the DNA TGTGCCAGCAGTGATCCTCTAGCGGACTACACAGATACGCAGTATTTT.

This rearrangement joins TRBV25-1 to TRBJ2-1; 7 nucleotides line up with TRBD2. Germline V CDR1 and CDR2: MGHDK, SYGVNS. CDR3 size: 18 residues. J lost 6 bases, V lost 4 bases, and 18 bases had no gene match. CDR3 in DNA: TGTGCCAGCAGTGCCCCTGACGTGCGTGCTAGCGGAGGCAATGAGCAGTTCTTC. It yields the protein CASSAPDVRASGGNEQFF.

The rearrangement links TRBV5-1 to TRBJ2-3; D is ambiguous. Trimming removed 0 bases from V and 0 bases from J, with 8 bases in between. Germline assignment: CDR1 SGHRS and CDR2 YFSETQ. The CDR3 is 15 amino acids. The CDR3 is CASSLGGPSTDTQYF. CDR3 DNA: TGCGCCAGCAGCTTGGGAGGCCCTAGCACAGATACGCAGTATTTT. Drawing the rest from reference TRBV5-1 and TRBJ2-3, the complete variable domain is KAGVTQTPRYLIKTRGQQVTLSCSPISGHRSVSWYQQTPGQGLQFLFEYFSETQRNKGNFPGRFSGRQFSNSRSEMNVSTLELGDSALYLCASSLGGPSTDTQYFGPGTRLTVL.

V and J are TRBV20-1 and TRBJ1-2, with D maybe TRBD1 (5 bases). This CDR3 is built from 11 residues. Trimming took off 7 bases at V and 4 bases at J, with 10 bases between the two ends. The germline CDR1 and CDR2 sequences are DFQATT and SNEGSKA (reference sequence). The CDR3 DNA reads TGCAGTGGCGGGGGAATCTATGGCTACACCTTC. Translation gives CSGGGIYGYTF.

This CDR3 is CASSRSGSDETQYF. In DNA, the CDR3 is TGTGCCAGCAGCCGCAGCGGGAGCGACGAGACCCAGTACTTC. The chain has TRBV7-6 and TRBJ2-5, with 8 positions matching TRBD2. Losses at the gene ends were 5 bases for V and 5 bases for J; bases not matched to a gene: 7. Germline V gene data show CDR1 as SGHVS and CDR2 as FNYEAQ. The CDR3 consists of 14 residues.

The J gene is TRBJ1-2, the V gene TRBV19; no reliable D call. Deletions cut 5 bases from V and 4 bases from J, with 14 bases between. The V gene's germline CDR1 is LNHDA and CDR2 SQIVND (reference sequence). The CDR3 totals 14 residues. The CDR3 sequence is CASSYGLPLYGYTF. In DNA, the CDR3 is TGTGCCAGTAGTTATGGACTTCCCCTCTATGGCTACACCTTC.

The V gene is TRBV9, the J gene TRBJ2-5, with D maybe TRBD2 (6 bases). This CDR3 is built from 14 residues. Trimming shortened V by 4 bases and J by 1 base, and 11 bases separated the two germline ends. CDR1 and CDR2 from the germline V gene are SGDLS and YYNGEE. The CDR3 is CASSPGTLQETQYF. The CDR3, as DNA: TGTGCCAGCAGCCCCGGGACTCTCCAAGAGACCCAGTACTTC.